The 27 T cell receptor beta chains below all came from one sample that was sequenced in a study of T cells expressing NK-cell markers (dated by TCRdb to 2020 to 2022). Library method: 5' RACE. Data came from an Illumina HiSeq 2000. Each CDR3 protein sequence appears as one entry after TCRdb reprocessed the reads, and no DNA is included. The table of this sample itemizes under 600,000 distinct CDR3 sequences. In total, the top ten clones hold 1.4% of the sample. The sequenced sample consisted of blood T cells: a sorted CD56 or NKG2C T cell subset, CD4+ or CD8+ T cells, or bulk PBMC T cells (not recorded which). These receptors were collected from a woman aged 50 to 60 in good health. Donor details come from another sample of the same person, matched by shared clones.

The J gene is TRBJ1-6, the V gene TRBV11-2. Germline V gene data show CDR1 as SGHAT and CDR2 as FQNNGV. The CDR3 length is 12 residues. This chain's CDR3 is CASSAYNSPLHF. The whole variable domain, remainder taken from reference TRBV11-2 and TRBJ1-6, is EAGVAQSPRYKIIEKRQSVAFWCNPISGHATLYWYQQILGQGPKLLIQFQNNGVVDDSQLPKDRFSAERLKGVDSTLKIQPAKLEDSAVYLCASSAYNSPLHFGNGTRLTVT.

The CDR3 sequence is CSARKDGMDEQFF. This chain joins TRBV20-1 and TRBJ2-1. Germline-derived CDR1 and CDR2 are DFQATT and SNEGSKA (reference sequence). The CDR3 spans 13 residues.

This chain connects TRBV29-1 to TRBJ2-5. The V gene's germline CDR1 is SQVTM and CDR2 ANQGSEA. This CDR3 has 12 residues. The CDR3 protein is CTIQPIGETQYF.

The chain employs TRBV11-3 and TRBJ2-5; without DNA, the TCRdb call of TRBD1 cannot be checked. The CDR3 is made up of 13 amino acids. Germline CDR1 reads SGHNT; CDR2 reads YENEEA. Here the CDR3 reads CASSLAREETQYF.

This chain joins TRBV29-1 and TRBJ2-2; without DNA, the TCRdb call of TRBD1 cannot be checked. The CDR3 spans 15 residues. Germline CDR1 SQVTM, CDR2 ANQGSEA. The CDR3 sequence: CSVVPGIFNTGELFF.

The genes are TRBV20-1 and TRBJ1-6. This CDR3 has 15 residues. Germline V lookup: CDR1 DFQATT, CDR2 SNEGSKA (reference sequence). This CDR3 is CSARDHQKSASPLHF.

CDR3 amino acids: CASRRSEPYQETQYF. The chain employs TRBV12-3 or TRBV12-4 and TRBJ2-5. CDR3 size: 15 residues.

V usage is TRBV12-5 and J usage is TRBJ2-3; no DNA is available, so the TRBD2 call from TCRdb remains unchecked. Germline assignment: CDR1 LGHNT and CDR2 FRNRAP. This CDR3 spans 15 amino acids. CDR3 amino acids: CASGLVLPISDTQYF.

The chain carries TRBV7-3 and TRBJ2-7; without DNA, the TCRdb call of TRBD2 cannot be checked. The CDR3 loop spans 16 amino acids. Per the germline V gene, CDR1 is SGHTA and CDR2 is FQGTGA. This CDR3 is CASSWRGRKLLCEQYF.

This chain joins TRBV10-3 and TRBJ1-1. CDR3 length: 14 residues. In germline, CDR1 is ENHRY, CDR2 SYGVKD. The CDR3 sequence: CAISEIGVNTEAFF.

CDR3 in amino acids: CASSYWGMDTEAFF. The genes are TRBV12-3 or TRBV12-4 and TRBJ1-1. CDR3 size: 14 residues.

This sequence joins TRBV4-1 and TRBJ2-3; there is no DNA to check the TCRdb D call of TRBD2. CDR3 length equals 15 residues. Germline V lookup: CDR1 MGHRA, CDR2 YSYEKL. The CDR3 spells CASSQSSGRADTQYF.

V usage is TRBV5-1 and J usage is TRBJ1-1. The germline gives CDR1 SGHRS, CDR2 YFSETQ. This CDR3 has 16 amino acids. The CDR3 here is CASSLTTGRANTEAFF.

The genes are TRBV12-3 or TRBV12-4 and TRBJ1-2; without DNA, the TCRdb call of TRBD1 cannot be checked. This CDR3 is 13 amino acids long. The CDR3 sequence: CASSFRGGRGYTF.

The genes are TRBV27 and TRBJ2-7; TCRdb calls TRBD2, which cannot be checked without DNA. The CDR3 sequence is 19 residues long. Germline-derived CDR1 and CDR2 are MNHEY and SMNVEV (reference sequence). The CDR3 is CASSLSLPGLAESSYEQYF.

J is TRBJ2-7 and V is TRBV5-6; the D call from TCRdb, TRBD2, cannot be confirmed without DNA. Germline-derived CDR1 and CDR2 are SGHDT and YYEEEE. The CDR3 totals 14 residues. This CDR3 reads CASSGTSGRYEQYF.

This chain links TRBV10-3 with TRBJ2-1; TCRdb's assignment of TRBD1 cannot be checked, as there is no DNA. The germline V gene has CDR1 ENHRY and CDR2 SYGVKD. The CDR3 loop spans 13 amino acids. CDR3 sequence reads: CAITRTQYNEQFF.

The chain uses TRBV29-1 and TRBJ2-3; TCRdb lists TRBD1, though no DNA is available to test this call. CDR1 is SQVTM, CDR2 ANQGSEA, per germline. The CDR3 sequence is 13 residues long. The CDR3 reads CSETGAGTDTQYF.

CDR3 loop: CASTPRRGDYGYTF. This chain connects TRBV5-6 to TRBJ1-2; TCRdb selects TRBD1, and the lack of DNA leaves this call unchecked. CDR3 length equals 14 residues. Looked up from germline, CDR1 is SGHDT and CDR2 is YYEEEE. Complete variable domain (other parts from reference TRBV5-6 and TRBJ1-2): DAGVTQSPTHLIKTRGQQVTLRCSPKSGHDTVSWYQQALGQGPQFIFQYYEEEERQRGNFPDRFSGHQFPNYSSELNVNALLLGDSALYLCASTPRRGDYGYTFGSGTRLTVV.

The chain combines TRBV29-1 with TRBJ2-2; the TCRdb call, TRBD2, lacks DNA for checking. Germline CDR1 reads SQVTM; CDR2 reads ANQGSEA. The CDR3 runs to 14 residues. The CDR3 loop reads CSVVLAMNTGELFF.

CDR3 protein: CASIPGTPISKQFF. The V and J genes are TRBV12-3 or TRBV12-4 and TRBJ2-1; TCRdb's assignment of TRBD2 cannot be checked, as there is no DNA. The CDR3 covers 14 residues.

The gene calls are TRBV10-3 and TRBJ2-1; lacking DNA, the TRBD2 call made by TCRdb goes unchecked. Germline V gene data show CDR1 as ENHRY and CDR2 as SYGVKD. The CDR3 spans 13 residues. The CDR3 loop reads CAIRSSGSNEQFF.

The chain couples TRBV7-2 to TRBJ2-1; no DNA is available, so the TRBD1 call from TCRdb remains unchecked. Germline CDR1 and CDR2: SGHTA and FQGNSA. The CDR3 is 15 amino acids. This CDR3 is CASSSPKGSYNEQFF.

The CDR3 sequence is CASSVGNAGELFF. The V gene is TRBV19, the J gene TRBJ2-2. Germline CDR1 is LNHDA and CDR2 is SQIVND (reference sequence). The CDR3 length is 13 residues.

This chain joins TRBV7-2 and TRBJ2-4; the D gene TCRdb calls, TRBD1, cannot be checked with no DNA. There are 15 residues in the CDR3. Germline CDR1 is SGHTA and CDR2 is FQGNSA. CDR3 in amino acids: CASSPHGGMEDIQYF. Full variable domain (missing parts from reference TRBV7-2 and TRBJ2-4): GAGVSQSPSNKVTEKGKDVELRCDPISGHTALYWYRQSLGQGLEFLIYFQGNSAPDKSGLPSDRFSAERTGGSVSTLTIQRTQQEDSAVYLCASSPHGGMEDIQYFGAGTRLSVL.

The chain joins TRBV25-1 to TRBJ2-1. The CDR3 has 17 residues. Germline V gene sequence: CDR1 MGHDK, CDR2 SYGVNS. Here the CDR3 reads CASSEFFSRRIYNEQFF. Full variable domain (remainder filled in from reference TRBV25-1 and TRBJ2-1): EADIYQTPRYLVIGTGKKITLECSQTMGHDKMYWYQQDPGMELHLIHYSYGVNSTEKGDLSSESTVSRIRTEHFPLTLESARPSHTSQYLCASSEFFSRRIYNEQFFGPGTRLTVL.

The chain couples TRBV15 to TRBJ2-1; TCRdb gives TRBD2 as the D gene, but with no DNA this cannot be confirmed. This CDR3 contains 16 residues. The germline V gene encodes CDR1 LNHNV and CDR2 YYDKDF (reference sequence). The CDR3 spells CATSYQGLAGGPEQFF.